The next 25 T cell receptor beta chains were all read from a single sample in a study of blood T cell repertoires in COVID-19. Produced via immunoSEQ multiplex PCR; TCRdb's table is partial and in-frame only. The profile covers 450,000 to 500,000 clones, with over 75% appearing a single time and about 3.2% taken by the ten largest. Sequences were obtained from peripheral blood. The receptors were gathered from a human donor in a cohort sampled during active COVID-19.

The chain combines TRBV27 with TRBJ1-6; no reliable D call. This CDR3 comprises 15 residues. V lost 4 bases, J lost 4 bases, and 11 bases lay in between. Germline V gene sequence: CDR1 MNHEY, CDR2 SMNVEV (reference sequence). This chain's CDR3 is CASSSSPGYNSPLHF. The CDR3 DNA follows: TGTGCCAGCAGTTCGTCCCCGGGTTATAATTCACCCCTCCACTTT.

The gene calls are TRBV19 and TRBJ2-7; D perhaps matches TRBD1 (5 bases). The V end was cut by 7 bases, the J end by 0 bases, with 10 bases between. This CDR3 is 13 amino acids long. Germline V gene data show CDR1 as LNHDA and CDR2 as SQIVND (reference sequence). The CDR3 region has the DNA TGTGCCAGTAAGGGGCTCAGCTCCTACGAGCAGTACTTC. Translated: CASKGLSSYEQYF.

This clone was seen a single time. The gene calls are TRBV7-2 and TRBJ1-1; D ambiguous. Germline lookup yields CDR1 SGHTA and CDR2 FQGNSA. The CDR3 runs to 15 residues. Trimming stripped 2 bases from V and 4 bases from J, with 14 bases between. The CDR3 nucleotides read TGTGCCAGCAGCTTACAGACGGGGTTCGGCACTGAAGCTTTCTTT. Protein sequence: CASSLQTGFGTEAFF. Complete variable domain (other parts from reference TRBV7-2 and TRBJ1-1): GAGVSQSPSNKVTEKGKDVELRCDPISGHTALYWYRQSLGQGLEFLIYFQGNSAPDKSGLPSDRFSAERTGGSVSTLTIQRTQQEDSAVYLCASSLQTGFGTEAFFGQGTRLTVV.

The chain has TRBV4-1 and TRBJ2-7, with 8 bases that match TRBD1. This CDR3 is built from 16 residues. The germline CDR1 and CDR2 sequences are MGHRA and YSYEKL. V lost 4 bases and J lost 5; bases outside the gene matches: 13. The CDR3 sequence is CASSPPAVAGGHEQYF. CDR3 DNA sequence: TGCGCCAGCAGCCCCCCGGCGGTGGCAGGGGGCCACGAGCAGTACTTC.

The V and J genes are TRBV24-1 and TRBJ2-3; 16 bases line up with TRBD2. Germline CDR1 KGHDR, CDR2 SFDVKD. This CDR3 region has 18 residues. V gave up 4 bases and J gave up 5 bases; unmatched junction bases: 8. The chain's CDR3 is CATSDDKGLAGGGDTQYF. For the CDR3, the DNA is TGTGCCACCAGTGACGATAAGGGACTAGCGGGAGGGGGAGATACGCAGTATTTT.

This clone showed up just once. The chain employs TRBV9 and TRBJ1-4; D is uncertain. Germline V gives CDR1 SGDLS, CDR2 YYNGEE. Trimming left V 4 bases short and J 6 bases short, with 16 bases between. The CDR3 loop spans 15 amino acids. CDR3 sequence reads: CASSPLEGSDEKLFF. For the CDR3, the DNA is TGTGCCAGCAGCCCCCTAGAGGGTTCGGATGAAAAACTGTTTTTT.

This clone was counted only a few times. The chain couples TRBV19 to TRBJ1-5; 9 positions agree with TRBD1. Germline assignment: CDR1 LNHDA and CDR2 SQIVND (reference sequence). This CDR3 is built from 18 residues. The junction had 14 bases not matched to a gene; V was cut back by 6 bases and J by 2 bases. As DNA, the CDR3 is TGTGCCAGTAGAACCACAGGGGGCTCCCCGGTTCGCAATCAGCCCCAGCATTTT. It translates to CASRTTGGSPVRNQPQHF.

This clone was seen once. The chain links TRBV5-5 to TRBJ2-3, with TRBD2 as a possible D gene (5 bases). Trimming left V 3 bases short and J 2 bases short, with 10 bases between. CDR3 length: 14 amino acids. Germline V gene data show CDR1 as SGHKS and CDR2 as YYEKEE (reference sequence). This CDR3 reads CASSSGLNTDTQYF. CDR3 DNA: TGTGCCAGCAGCTCCGGACTGAACACAGATACGCAGTATTTT. The entire variable domain, with the rest obtained from reference TRBV5-5 and TRBJ2-3, is as follows: DAGVTQSPTHLIKTRGQQVTLRCSPISGHKSVSWYQQVLGQGPQFIFQYYEKEERGRGNFPDRFSARQFPNYSSELNVNALLLGDSALYLCASSSGLNTDTQYFGPGTRLTVL.

This clone was observed a handful of times. This chain joins TRBV27 and TRBJ2-7; 8 positions agree with TRBD2. CDR1 is MNHEY, CDR2 SMNVEV, per germline (reference sequence). The CDR3 length is 15 residues. The J segment lost 7 bases and the V segment lost 2 bases, leaving 10 bases of the junction unmatched. Written as DNA, the CDR3 is TGTGCCAGCAGTTTACCGGGAGGGCCCTCAGGGGAGCAGTACTTC. This encodes CASSLPGGPSGEQYF.

The chain is built from TRBV5-5 and TRBJ2-1; D unclear. V dropped 7 bases and J dropped 10 bases, with 15 bases sitting between them. The germline gives CDR1 SGHKS, CDR2 YYEKEE (reference sequence). The CDR3 totals 12 residues. The CDR3 spells CASGSPPGEQFF. DNA of the CDR3: TGTGCCAGCGGATCCCCACCCGGGGAGCAGTTCTTC.

This clone has only a few counts. The chain couples TRBV5-5 to TRBJ1-1, with D possibly being TRBD1 (5 bases). This CDR3 has 12 residues. Trimming cost V 2 bases and J 4 bases, with 6 bases left between them. Looked up from germline, CDR1 is SGHKS and CDR2 is YYEKEE (reference sequence). CDR3 in DNA: TGTGCCAGCAGCTTCAGGGCCACTGAAGCTTTCTTT. It is translated as CASSFRATEAFF.

This chain uses TRBV7-2 with TRBJ1-2; the D gene is possibly TRBD1 (5 bases). The CDR3 spans 13 residues. Deletions cut 7 bases from V and 6 bases from J, with 15 bases between. Germline assignment: CDR1 SGHTA and CDR2 FQGNSA. The CDR3 loop reads CASIISGKDGYTF. The CDR3, as DNA: TGTGCCAGCATTATATCAGGGAAAGATGGCTACACCTTC. Full variable domain (missing parts from reference TRBV7-2 and TRBJ1-2): GAGVSQSPSNKVTEKGKDVELRCDPISGHTALYWYRQSLGQGLEFLIYFQGNSAPDKSGLPSDRFSAERTGGSVSTLTIQRTQQEDSAVYLCASIISGKDGYTFGSGTRLTVV.

The chain combines TRBV14 with TRBJ2-3, with 8 bases aligning to TRBD2. With 3 bases clipped from V and 10 bases from J, the junction kept 9 bases outside the gene matches. This CDR3 comprises 14 residues. Germline V gives CDR1 SGHDN, CDR2 FVKESK. The CDR3 region is CASSQLAGKGAQYF. CDR3 nucleotides: TGTGCCAGCAGCCAGTTAGCGGGAAAGGGGGCGCAGTATTTT.

The J gene is TRBJ1-1, the V gene TRBV11-3; 7 bases line up with TRBD1. Germline assignment: CDR1 SGHNT and CDR2 YENEEA. Germline trimming cut 5 bases from V and 5 bases from J; bases unmatched to any gene: 5. CDR3 length: 13 amino acids. The CDR3 reads CASSQSGGTEAFF. CDR3 coding DNA: TGTGCCAGCAGCCAATCAGGGGGGACTGAAGCTTTCTTT.

The sample holds a few counts of this clone. The chain combines TRBV4-2 with TRBJ2-1; the match to TRBD1 covers 10 bases. V shed 0 bases and J 2 bases; nucleotides not matched to a gene: 7. The CDR3 totals 18 residues. The germline gives CDR1 LGHNA, CDR2 YNFKEQ. In DNA, the CDR3 is TGTGCCAGCAGCCAAGACATGGGACAGGGGAGAACCTACAATGAGCAGTTCTTC. It translates to CASSQDMGQGRTYNEQFF.

The genes are TRBV19 and TRBJ1-1; D is unresolved. The germline gives CDR1 LNHDA, CDR2 SQIVND (reference sequence). Trimming shortened V by 5 bases and J by 5 bases, and 12 bases separated the two germline ends. This CDR3 contains 13 residues. The CDR3 loop is CASSLQAGTEAFF. The CDR3 DNA reads TGTGCCAGTAGTCTCCAGGCGGGGACTGAAGCTTTCTTT.

The V call is TRBV14, the J call TRBJ2-1; 9 nucleotides line up with TRBD2. V lost 8 bases and J lost 0; bases outside the gene matches: 8. This CDR3 region has 16 residues. Per germline, CDR1 SGHDN and CDR2 FVKESK. The CDR3 coding sequence is TGTGCCAGCGGACGACTAGCGGCCAGCTCCTACAATGAGCAGTTCTTC. As protein: CASGRLAASSYNEQFF.

The chain couples TRBV29-1 to TRBJ1-2, with 7 bases aligning to TRBD1. V shed 6 bases and J 4 bases; nucleotides not matched to a gene: 2. Germline lookup yields CDR1 SQVTM and CDR2 ANQGSEA. CDR3 length: 11 residues. The CDR3 protein is CSVTGVYGYTF. CDR3 DNA: TGCAGCGTCACAGGGGTCTATGGCTACACCTTC.

The rearrangement uses TRBV3-1 (or the pseudogene TRBV3-2) and TRBJ2-2, with a tentative D call TRBD2 (6 bases). The CDR3 is 17 residues long. Germline loops: CDR1 LGHDT, CDR2 YNNKEL (reference sequence). V was cut by 3 bases and J by 0 bases, with 14 bases left in between. CDR3 coding DNA: TGTGCCAGCAGCCATTACCCCTGGGGGGCGAACACCGGGGAGCTGTTTTTT. It encodes CASSHYPWGANTGELFF.

This rearrangement joins TRBV2 to TRBJ2-7, with 9 positions matching TRBD1. Germline V lookup: CDR1 SNHLY, CDR2 FYNNEI. With 2 bases clipped from V and 11 bases from J, the junction kept 16 bases outside the gene matches. The CDR3 is 16 residues long. The CDR3 bases are TGTGCCAGCAGTGAACCCTACGGGACAGGGATTCATATGGAGTACTTC. It specifies CASSEPYGTGIHMEYF. The whole variable domain, filled in from reference TRBV2 and TRBJ2-7, reads EPEVTQTPSHQVTQMGQEVILRCVPISNHLYFYWYRQILGQKVEFLVSFYNNEISEKSEIFDDQFSVERPDGSNFTLKIRSTKLEDSAMYFCASSEPYGTGIHMEYFGPGTRLTVT.

This rearrangement joins TRBV25-1 to TRBJ2-7, with D maybe TRBD1 (6 bases). The CDR3 runs to 13 residues. The germline gives CDR1 MGHDK, CDR2 SYGVNS. V lost 6 bases, J lost 6 bases, and 15 bases lay in between. The CDR3 region is CASRQQGYVEQYF. In DNA form, the CDR3 reads TGTGCCAGCAGACAACAGGGTTATGTCGAGCAGTACTTC.

The chain is built from TRBV6-6 and TRBJ1-4; D is uncertain. This CDR3 region has 14 residues. CDR1 and CDR2 (germline): MNHNY, SVGAGI (reference sequence). V lost 6 bases, J lost 2 bases, and 10 bases lay in between. CDR3 bases: TGTGCCAGCAGACCAAGAGGGACTAATGAAAAACTGTTTTTT. It encodes CASRPRGTNEKLFF.

In its sample, this clone was seen once. This chain joins TRBV6-6 and TRBJ2-7; 12 nucleotides match TRBD2. The CDR3 extends over 15 amino acids. Looked up from germline, CDR1 is MNHNY and CDR2 is SVGAGI (reference sequence). J was trimmed by 5 bases and V by 6 bases; bases with no gene match: 8. The CDR3 loop reads CASRTRLAGDNEQYF. The CDR3 DNA follows: TGTGCCAGCAGGACTCGACTAGCGGGAGATAACGAGCAGTACTTC.

The chain links TRBV7-3 to TRBJ2-1; 7 bases fit TRBD2. The CDR3 loop spans 16 amino acids. J lost 5 bases, V lost 6 bases, and 13 bases had no gene match. Germline values: CDR1 SGHTA, CDR2 FQGTGA. The CDR3 DNA reads TGTGCCAGCAGTCGGGACTACCGGGACTGGAACAATGAGCAGTTCTTC. This sequence encodes CASSRDYRDWNNEQFF.

The CDR3 spells CASSYLGPAAAFF. The CDR3 coding sequence is TGTGCCAGCAGTTACTTGGGGCCGGCCGCAGCTTTCTTT. V gene TRBV6-2 or TRBV6-3 combines with J gene TRBJ1-1; D might be TRBD1 (5 bases). V was trimmed by 1 base and J by 10 bases, leaving 13 bases between them. This CDR3 spans 13 amino acids. Germline values: CDR1 MNHEY, CDR2 SVGEGT.